These T cell receptor beta chains were read from a single sample in a study of T cell repertoires in cytomegalovirus infection. In TCRdb, the reads were re-called with MiXCR into one record per CDR3 protein. This table holds 250,000 to 300,000 distinct CDR3 sequences, roughly 26% found once. The sequenced material came from PBMCs. The receptors here all came from a human donor in good health (CMV status not recorded). Some clones in this sample may be carry-over from other donors' samples. CDR3s leave out the opening cysteine and the closing phenylalanine or tryptophan. D genes are given only for firm matches.

12,TRBJ2-7,TRBD1,TRBV7-2,ASSPDRGTYEQY
12,TRBJ1-5,.,TRBV19,ASSRPSFNQPQH
13,TRBJ2-5,.,TRBV12-3/TRBV12-4,ASSSTGLYQETQY
10,TRBJ1-2,TRBD1,TRBV28,ASSLYRGDIT
13,TRBJ2-5,.,TRBV28,ASSLLTGYQETQY
17,TRBJ2-1,TRBD2,TRBV7-2,ASSPFPVASGRTYNEQF
13,TRBJ2-1,TRBD1,TRBV7-9,ASRNSGTGHNEQF
12,TRBJ2-1,.,TRBV24-1,ATSDRGGRNEQF
12,TRBJ2-1,.,TRBV7-2,ASSHRLLFGRQF
10,TRBJ2-3,.,TRBV7-2,ASSLSGGSKY
14,TRBJ2-7,TRBD1,TRBV2,ASSQPGQGARNEQY
12,TRBJ2-1,.,TRBV11-3,ASSAVGGYNEQF
13,TRBJ2-3,TRBD1,TRBV7-9,ASRRPGTAADTQY
13,TRBJ1-6,.,TRBV14,ASSQVAGGSSPLH
15,TRBJ2-5,TRBD2,TRBV11-3,ASSTGLAGGGQETQY
13,TRBJ1-6,.,TRBV7-2,ASSLAIGSNSPLH
11,TRBJ1-2,TRBD1,TRBV5-6,ASSLTGVYGYT
12,TRBJ2-5,.,TRBV5-1,ASSLEAGEKTQY
12,TRBJ1-4,.,TRBV7-9,ASSPPGRARKLF
13,TRBJ2-1,TRBD2,TRBV7-2,ASSQAGGPYNEQF
12,TRBJ1-4,.,TRBV7-2,ASSPRTRGEKLF
11,TRBJ1-2,.,TRBV5-6,ASSPGETHGYT
12,TRBJ2-2,.,TRBV2,ASMKQANTGELF
15,TRBJ2-3,TRBD1,TRBV6-2/TRBV6-3,ASSRSPWTGRTDTQY
12,TRBJ2-5,.,TRBV20-1,SARRTASGETQY
14,TRBJ2-3,TRBD2,TRBV28,ASRPSGRVGTDTQY
10,TRBJ1-5,TRBD1,TRBV14,ASSNRGQPQH
11,TRBJ2-7,.,TRBV29-1,SVEDRFSYEQY
11,TRBJ2-1,.,TRBV6-2/TRBV6-3,ASVGDWTNEQF
11,TRBJ1-2,.,TRBV5-6,ASRMDSPYGYT